The source of this T cell receptor (beta chain) is a study of CD8 T cells in ankylosing spondylitis. Comments on this clonotype: Its specificity is not known.

TCRdb passed the 5' RACE reads through MiXCR, listing each CDR3 protein once. The profile shows around 480,000 distinct CDR3 sequences, 15% to 20% of them singletons. General study points: Within ankylosing spondylitis blood, a TCR beta motif made up of several highly homologous variants appeared to be characteristic.

This CDR3 spans 15 amino acids. J was trimmed by 8 bases and V by 2 bases; bases with no gene match: 9. Germline CDR1 reads SGHRS; CDR2 reads YFSETQ. The V gene is TRBV5-1, the J gene TRBJ1-4, with 7 nucleotides matching TRBD1. The sequenced sample was blood, either unsorted or a sorted T cell fraction (not recorded which). This TCR came from a male donor with ankylosing spondylitis. CDR3 sequence: CASSFSRGAEEKLFF. CDR3 sequence (DNA): TGCGCCAGCAGCTTTTCCAGGGGGGCTGAGGAAAAACTGTTTTTT.